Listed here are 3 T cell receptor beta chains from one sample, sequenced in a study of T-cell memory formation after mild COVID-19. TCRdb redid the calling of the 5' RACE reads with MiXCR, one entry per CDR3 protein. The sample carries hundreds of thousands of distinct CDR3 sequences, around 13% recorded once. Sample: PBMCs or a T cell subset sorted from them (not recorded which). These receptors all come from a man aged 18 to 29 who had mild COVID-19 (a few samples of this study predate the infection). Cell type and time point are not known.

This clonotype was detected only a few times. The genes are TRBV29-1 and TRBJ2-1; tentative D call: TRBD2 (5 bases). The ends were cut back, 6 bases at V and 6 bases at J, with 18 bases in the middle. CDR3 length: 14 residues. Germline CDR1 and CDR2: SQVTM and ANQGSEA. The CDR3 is CSVRGPKGPNEQFF. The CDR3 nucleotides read TGCAGCGTCAGAGGGCCAAAGGGCCCCAATGAGCAGTTCTTC.

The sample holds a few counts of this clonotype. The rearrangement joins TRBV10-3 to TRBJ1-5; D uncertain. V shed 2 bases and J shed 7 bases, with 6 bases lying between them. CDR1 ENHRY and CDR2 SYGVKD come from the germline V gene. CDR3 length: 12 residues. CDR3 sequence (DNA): TGTGCCATCAGTGAGGGTTCCCAGCCCCAGCATTTT. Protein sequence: CAISEGSQPQHF.

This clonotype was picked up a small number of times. The CDR3 loop is CSARPPGTGPGHEQFF. As DNA, the CDR3 is TGCAGTGCTAGACCCCCCGGGACAGGCCCTGGACATGAGCAGTTCTTC. The chain has TRBV20-1 and TRBJ2-1; 8 positions agree with TRBD1. The CDR3 runs to 16 residues. The trim removed 2 bases at V and 8 bases at J, leaving 14 bases unmatched. Germline CDR1 is DFQATT and CDR2 is SNEGSKA (reference sequence).